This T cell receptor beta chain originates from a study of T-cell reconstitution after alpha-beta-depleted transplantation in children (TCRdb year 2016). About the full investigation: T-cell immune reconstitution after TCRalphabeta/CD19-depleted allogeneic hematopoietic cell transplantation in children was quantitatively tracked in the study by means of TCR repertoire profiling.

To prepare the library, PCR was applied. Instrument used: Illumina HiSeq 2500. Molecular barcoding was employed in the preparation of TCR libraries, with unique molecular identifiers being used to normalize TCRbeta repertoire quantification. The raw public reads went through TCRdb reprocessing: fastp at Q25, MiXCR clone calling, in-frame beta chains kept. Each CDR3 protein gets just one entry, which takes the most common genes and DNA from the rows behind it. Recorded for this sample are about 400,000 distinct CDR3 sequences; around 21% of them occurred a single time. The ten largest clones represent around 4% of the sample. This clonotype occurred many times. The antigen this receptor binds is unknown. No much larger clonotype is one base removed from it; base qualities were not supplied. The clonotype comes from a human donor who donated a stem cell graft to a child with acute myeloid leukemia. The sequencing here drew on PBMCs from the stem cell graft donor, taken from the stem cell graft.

The DNA sequence reads TGCAGCGGGCGGGGAGCAATGCATGAGCAGTTCTTC. Its protein reads: CSGRGAMHEQFF. Recombination joined TRBV29-1 with TRBJ2-1; TRBD2 might be the D gene, on 6 matching bases. CDR1 and CDR2 (SQVTM, ANQGSEA) derive from the germline V gene. Spanning cysteine to phenylalanine, the CDR3 consists of 12 amino acids. The retained sequence is limited to the CDR3, 36 bases, with the frame set at the first base. V loses 7 bases, J loses 8 bases, and the germline ends lie 15 bases apart.